This TCR beta chain was identified during a study of T cells after yellow fever vaccination. Study details: Some fractions had low cell numbers, and these were prepared with SMART-Seq v4 Ultra Low Input. Findings and limits, study-wide: At 95% to 98% for CD4 and around 91% for CD8, most primary-vaccination clones showed up again after the booster. Shared CD4/CD8 clonotypes were a small share, likely from convergent recombination.

The CDR3 consists of 14 residues. With 6 bases removed from V and 5 bases from J, the gap between germline ends came to 15 bases. Germline V lookup: CDR1 MNHNS, CDR2 SASEGT. This clonotype has a handful of counts. The antigen is not known. Synthesis of TCR cDNA relied on 5'RACE template switching, which attached a universal primer site and UMIs. In TCRdb, the 5' RACE reads were re-called with MiXCR into one record per CDR3 protein. The table lists about 550,000 distinct CDR3 sequences, less than 20% of them singletons. The source of this sequence is a man younger than 45 who received the YFV17D yellow fever vaccine. The chain is built from TRBV6-1 and TRBJ2-3; D remains ambiguous. Specimen: PBMCs, collected 15 days after the yellow fever booster vaccination. CDR3 loop: CASRPHFGVDTQYF. The DNA of the CDR3 is TGTGCCAGCAGACCACACTTTGGCGTAGATACGCAGTATTTT.